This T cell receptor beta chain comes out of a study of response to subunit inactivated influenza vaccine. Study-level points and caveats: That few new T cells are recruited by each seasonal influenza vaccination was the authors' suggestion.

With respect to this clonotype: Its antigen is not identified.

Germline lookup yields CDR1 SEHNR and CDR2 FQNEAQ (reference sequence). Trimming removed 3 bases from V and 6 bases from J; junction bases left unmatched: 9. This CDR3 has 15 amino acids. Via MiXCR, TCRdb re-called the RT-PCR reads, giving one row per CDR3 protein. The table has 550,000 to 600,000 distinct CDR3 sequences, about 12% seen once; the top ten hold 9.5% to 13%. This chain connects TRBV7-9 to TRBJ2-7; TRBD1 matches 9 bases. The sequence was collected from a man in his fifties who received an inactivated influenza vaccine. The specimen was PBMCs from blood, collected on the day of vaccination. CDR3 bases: TGTGCCAGCAGCTTTCTCCGGGACAGGGAGTTCGAGCAGTACTTC. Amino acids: CASSFLRDREFEQYF.